These 31 T cell receptor beta chains share one sample of origin, sequenced in a study of human T cells and chemical hapten exposure. A single record per CDR3 protein comes from TCRdb applying MiXCR to the RACE reads. The sample carries around 40,000 distinct CDR3 sequences, more than 9.5% recorded once. Time point indicated: patch test 3, about 24 weeks after DPC sensitization. The treatment is: therapeutic diphenylcyclopropenone sensitization with weekly scalp DPC. Extraction of total RNA was performed on unfractionated whole blood. Specimen: whole blood, collected in connection with sensitization to the hapten diphenylcyclopropenone (DPC). The receptors shown here come from a woman aged 40 to 55 with alopecia areata. Some clones in this sample may be carry-over from other donors' samples.

This clonotype showed up many times. V is TRBV28 and J is TRBJ1-5; D not resolved. Looked up from germline, CDR1 is MDHEN and CDR2 is SYDVKM. This CDR3 contains 13 residues. V dropped 5 bases and J dropped 7 bases, with 12 bases sitting between them. In nucleotides, the CDR3 is TGTGCCAGCAGTGGGTCAGTCGGACAGCCCCAGCATTTT. This translates into CASSGSVGQPQHF. The full variable domain, with the rest looked up from reference TRBV28 and TRBJ1-5, is DVKVTQSSRYLVKRTGEKVFLECVQDMDHENMFWYRQDPGLGLRLIYFSYDVKMKEKGDIPEGYSVSREKKERFSLILESASTNQTSMYLCASSGSVGQPQHFGDGTRLSIL.

Only a few counts were recorded for this clonotype. The V gene is TRBV10-3, the J gene TRBJ2-5; D remains ambiguous. The V end lost 6 bases, the J end lost 2 bases, and 4 bases lay between the germline ends. CDR3 length: 11 residues. Germline CDR1 ENHRY, CDR2 SYGVKD. The CDR3 loop is CAIRRQETQYF. DNA for the CDR3: TGTGCCATCAGGAGACAAGAGACCCAGTACTTC.

At least ten counts were recorded for this clonotype. This chain joins TRBV7-6 and TRBJ2-1, with unresolved D. Per the germline V gene, CDR1 is SGHVS and CDR2 is FNYEAQ. Trimming removed 4 bases at V and 3 bases at J, with 10 bases between. This CDR3 has 14 residues. CDR3 coding DNA: TGTGCCAGCAGCTCCGGGCTAGACTACAATGAGCAGTTCTTC. Its protein product is CASSSGLDYNEQFF. Based on the CDR3 plus reference TRBV7-6 and TRBJ2-1, the full variable domain is GAGVSQSPRYKVTKRGQDVALRCDPISGHVSLYWYRQALGQGPEFLTYFNYEAQQDKSGLPNDRFSAERPEGSISTLTIQRTEQRDSAMYRCASSSGLDYNEQFFGPGTRLTVL.

This clonotype was seen many times. The V and J genes are TRBV10-2 and TRBJ1-1, with a tentative D call TRBD1 (5 bases). Germline V gene sequence: CDR1 WSHSY, CDR2 SAAADI. With 6 bases removed from V and 7 bases from J, the gap between germline ends came to 9 bases. The CDR3 runs 11 residues. The DNA for the CDR3 is TGCGCCAGCAGAATAGGGGTTGAAGCTTTCTTT. Translating it yields CASRIGVEAFF.

This clonotype appeared many times. The gene calls are TRBV6-2 or TRBV6-3 and TRBJ2-3, with 14 bases fitting TRBD2. Germline V lookup: CDR1 MNHEY, CDR2 SVGEGT. J was trimmed by 4 bases and V by 0 bases; bases with no gene match: 9. This CDR3 has 19 residues. The CDR3 spells CASSYSTSGRAVEADTQYF. The CDR3 DNA reads as TGTGCCAGCAGTTACTCGACTAGCGGGAGGGCCGTAGAGGCAGATACGCAGTATTTT.

This clonotype has ten or more counts. The V and J genes are TRBV10-3 and TRBJ1-5; D might be TRBD1 (5 bases). Per the germline V gene, CDR1 is ENHRY and CDR2 is SYGVKD. The CDR3 has 12 residues. V shed 0 bases and J shed 8 bases, with 5 bases lying between them. The CDR3 DNA is TGTGCCATCAGTGAGTCAGGGGAGCCCCAGCATTTT. Amino acids: CAISESGEPQHF.

The V gene is TRBV28, the J gene TRBJ1-4; D remains unclear. CDR3 size: 17 residues. The germline V gene encodes CDR1 MDHEN and CDR2 SYDVKM. V lost 7 bases, J lost 8 bases, and 26 bases lay in between. CDR3 nucleotide sequence: TGTGCCAGCACCCCTCCCTGGAACGGGCCAATAAGGGAAAAACTGTTTTTT. It codes for CASTPPWNGPIREKLFF. Combining the CDR3 with reference TRBV28 and TRBJ1-4 gives the whole variable domain DVKVTQSSRYLVKRTGEKVFLECVQDMDHENMFWYRQDPGLGLRLIYFSYDVKMKEKGDIPEGYSVSREKKERFSLILESASTNQTSMYLCASTPPWNGPIREKLFFGSGTQLSVL.

The chain carries TRBV6-2 or TRBV6-3 and TRBJ2-1; 8 positions match TRBD2. Looked up from germline, CDR1 is MNHEY and CDR2 is SVGEGT. Losses at the gene ends were 6 bases for V and 5 bases for J; bases not matched to a gene: 3. This CDR3 is 13 amino acids long. The CDR3: CASSGTRHNEQFF. The DNA for the CDR3 is TGTGCCAGCAGCGGGACTAGGCACAATGAGCAGTTCTTC.

This chain links TRBV5-1 with TRBJ2-7; D may correspond to TRBD1 or TRBD2 (5 bases each). The CDR3 spans 17 residues. The germline gives CDR1 SGHRS, CDR2 YFSETQ. V gave up 2 bases and J gave up 6 bases, with 24 bases separating them. DNA of the CDR3: TGCGCCAGCAGCTTTCGGGACCCTCTCCAGGGTCCTGGCGAGCAGTACTTC. It is translated as CASSFRDPLQGPGEQYF.

This chain uses TRBV20-1 with TRBJ2-5, with TRBD2 matching over 9 bases. With 4 bases clipped from V and 2 bases from J, the junction kept 11 bases outside the gene matches. The CDR3 length is 16 residues. The germline V gene encodes CDR1 DFQATT and CDR2 SNEGSKA (reference sequence). The DNA of the CDR3 is TGCAGTGCTAATTTGTACCTAGCGGGAAGTCAAGAGACCCAGTACTTC. Protein product: CSANLYLAGSQETQYF.

The chain employs TRBV20-1 and TRBJ2-3; D is possibly TRBD1 or TRBD2 (5 bases each). CDR1 and CDR2 from the germline V gene are DFQATT and SNEGSKA (reference sequence). The CDR3 contains 13 residues. V lost 3 bases and J lost 4, with 11 bases in between. The CDR3 spells CSASLLGADTQYF. CDR3 nucleotide sequence: TGCAGTGCTAGCCTACTGGGGGCAGATACGCAGTATTTT.

This clonotype was counted ten times or more. V and J are TRBV7-2 and TRBJ2-5, with no clear D. Germline lookup yields CDR1 SGHTA and CDR2 FQGNSA. The CDR3 has 14 residues. Trimming pared 0 bases from V and 3 bases from J, leaving 8 bases between. CDR3 loop: CASSLAQRKETQYF. CDR3 in DNA: TGTGCCAGCAGCTTAGCTCAGCGTAAAGAGACCCAGTACTTC.

This sequence joins TRBV20-1 and TRBJ1-1, with D possibly matching TRBD1 (5 bases). The CDR3 is made up of 12 amino acids. The germline gives CDR1 DFQATT, CDR2 SNEGSKA (reference sequence). V lost 5 bases and J 3 bases, leaving 10 bases between the germline ends. The CDR3 sequence: CSAAGTHTEAFF. CDR3 nucleotide sequence: TGCAGTGCTGCCGGGACTCACACTGAAGCTTTCTTT.

This clonotype was detected many times. This chain uses TRBV7-9 with TRBJ2-3; 9 bases line up with TRBD2. Germline CDR1 and CDR2: SEHNR and FQNEAQ (reference sequence). V lost 4 bases and J lost 3; bases outside the gene matches: 5. The CDR3 covers 15 residues. The CDR3 sequence is CASSSVSGGTDTQYF. The CDR3 region has the DNA TGTGCCAGCAGCTCCGTAAGCGGGGGGACAGATACGCAGTATTTT.

This clonotype has ten or more counts. The CDR3 is CSARVASGSYNEQFF. The CDR3 DNA is TGCAGTGCTAGAGTGGCTAGCGGCTCCTACAATGAGCAGTTCTTC. The chain carries TRBV20-1 and TRBJ2-1, with TRBD2 matching 7 bases. The CDR3 totals 15 residues. Per germline, CDR1 DFQATT and CDR2 SNEGSKA (reference sequence). With V trimmed by 1 base and J by 0 bases, 3 bases remained unmatched.

The rearrangement uses TRBV6-5 and TRBJ1-1; the D gene is possibly TRBD1 (5 bases). The CDR3 loop spans 13 amino acids. The germline CDR1 and CDR2 sequences are MNHEY and SVGAGI. V gave up 6 bases and J gave up 0 bases, with 8 bases separating them. The CDR3 DNA follows: TGTGCCAGCAGCCCACAGGTGAACACTGAAGCTTTCTTT. Protein product: CASSPQVNTEAFF.

This clonotype was observed many times. V is TRBV6-5 and J is TRBJ2-7, with D maybe TRBD1 (6 bases). V was clipped by 10 bases and J by 4 bases, with 14 bases between them. The CDR3 spans 12 residues. The germline CDR1 and CDR2 sequences are MNHEY and SVGAGI. The CDR3 nucleotides read TGTGCCACCACCAAGCAGGGGTACGAGCAGTACTTC. This translates into CATTKQGYEQYF.

This clonotype was detected ten times or more. V and J are TRBV6-2 or TRBV6-3 and TRBJ2-2; TRBD1 matches at 8 bases. The V segment lost 5 bases and the J segment 5 bases; nucleotides outside the gene matches: 4. The CDR3 covers 14 residues. Germline CDR1 reads MNHEY; CDR2 reads SVGEGT. CDR3 loop: CASSGTGLTGELFF. Written as DNA, the CDR3 is TGTGCCAGCAGTGGGACAGGTCTAACCGGGGAGCTGTTTTTT.

A remark on this clonotype: One end of the junction is discordant with germline, which a read error may explain. The rearrangement uses TRBV28 and TRBJ1-6, with D maybe TRBD1 (5 bases). The CDR3 runs to 15 residues. The V gene's germline CDR1 is MDHEN and CDR2 SYDVKM. In DNA, the CDR3 is TGTGCCACCAGGAGGGGAACAAACGATAATTCACCCCTCAACTTT. This sequence encodes CATRRGTNDNSPLNF.

This clonotype was found a few times. The chain combines TRBV2 with TRBJ1-1; D not certain. The germline gives CDR1 SNHLY, CDR2 FYNNEI. CDR3 length equals 11 residues. V was shortened by 5 bases and J by 3 bases, with 4 bases between the two germline ends. CDR3 residues: CASSLDTEAFF. The CDR3 DNA follows: TGTGCCAGCAGTTTGGACACTGAAGCTTTCTTT.

The chain links TRBV20-1 to TRBJ1-1, with unresolved D. Germline V CDR1 and CDR2: DFQATT, SNEGSKA (reference sequence). The germline V and J ends were trimmed by 3 bases and 1 base, with 9 bases remaining between them. The CDR3 runs to 13 residues. The CDR3 region is CSARESPNTEAFF. CDR3 bases: TGCAGTGCTAGGGAAAGCCCGAACACTGAAGCTTTCTTT.

The chain has TRBV20-1 and TRBJ2-2; 11 nucleotides align to TRBD2. J lost 5 bases, V lost 2 bases, and 10 bases had no gene match. Germline V gives CDR1 DFQATT, CDR2 SNEGSKA (reference sequence). This CDR3 comprises 17 residues. The CDR3 loop is CSARKTSGTTGTGELFF. DNA of the CDR3: TGCAGTGCTAGAAAGACTAGCGGGACAACGGGGACCGGGGAGCTGTTTTTT.

This clonotype was observed at least ten times. The chain is built from TRBV11-2 and TRBJ2-3; perhaps TRBD2 as D (6 bases). This CDR3 comprises 15 residues. Trimming removed 4 bases at V and 3 bases at J, with 14 bases between. Per the germline V gene, CDR1 is SGHAT and CDR2 is FQNNGV. CDR3 nucleotides: TGTGCCAGCAGCTCCTTAGCCGGGGGAACAGATACGCAGTATTTT. The encoded protein is CASSSLAGGTDTQYF.

This clonotype has at least ten counts. This rearrangement joins TRBV6-5 to TRBJ1-3; D is unclear. The V and J ends lost 6 bases and 4 bases respectively, with 16 bases between them. Germline values: CDR1 MNHEY, CDR2 SVGAGI. CDR3 length equals 15 residues. In nucleotides, the CDR3 is TGTGCCAGCAGCCGTGACCAGCGGCGCGGAAACACCATATATTTT. This encodes CASSRDQRRGNTIYF.

This clonotype was seen a few times. V usage is TRBV10-3 and J usage is TRBJ2-5; D is possibly TRBD1 or TRBD2 (7 bases each). CDR1 is ENHRY and CDR2 is SYGVKD in the germline V gene. This CDR3 is 11 amino acids long. The V gene lost 10 bases and the J gene lost 5 bases, with 11 bases spanning the gap. DNA for the CDR3: TGTGCCACCCAGGGGGGGGAGACCCAGTACTTC. This codes for CATQGGETQYF.

V is TRBV11-1 and J is TRBJ2-1; 11 bases map to TRBD1. Per germline, CDR1 SGHAT and CDR2 FQDESV (reference sequence). V lost 5 bases, J lost 7 bases, and 7 bases stayed unmatched. This CDR3 spans 15 amino acids. The CDR3 sequence is CASSPGTGGGNEQFF. CDR3 nucleotide sequence: TGTGCCAGCAGCCCCGGGACAGGGGGTGGAAATGAGCAGTTCTTC.

This clonotype occurred once. The chain combines TRBV6-6 with TRBJ1-1, with a tentative D call TRBD1 (6 bases). The germline V and J ends were trimmed by 2 bases and 5 bases, with 15 bases remaining between them. Germline-derived CDR1 and CDR2 are MNHNY and SVGAGI (reference sequence). This CDR3 spans 15 amino acids. Here the CDR3 DNA reads TGTGCCAGCAGTTACCTAGTGGGGGGGGCGACTGAAGCTTTCTTT. It translates to CASSYLVGGATEAFF.

This clonotype was counted ten times or more. J is TRBJ2-3 and V is TRBV7-9; TRBD1 matches at 7 bases. V shed 5 bases, J shed 4 bases, and the junction held 3 bases outside the gene matches. CDR1 is SEHNR and CDR2 is FQNEAQ in the germline V gene (reference sequence). This CDR3 contains 13 residues. Here the CDR3 DNA reads TGTGCCAGCAGCATACAGGGGTCAGATACGCAGTATTTT. It codes for CASSIQGSDTQYF.

In its sample, this clonotype was seen many times. The rearrangement uses TRBV10-1 and TRBJ2-7; 7 bases line up with TRBD1. Germline lookup yields CDR1 WNHNN and CDR2 SYGVQD (reference sequence). This CDR3 is 16 amino acids long. After removal of 6 bases from V and 2 bases from J, the junction contained 13 bases not matched to a gene. CDR3 nucleotides: TGCGCCAGCAGAAACAATGTCAGGGGGAACGCCTACGAGCAGTACTTC. It is translated as CASRNNVRGNAYEQYF.

This clonotype was seen more than once but under ten times. An end of the junction does not agree with germline; a read error may underlie this. The V and J genes are TRBV6-2 or TRBV6-3 and TRBJ2-7; TRBD2 is a possible D gene (6 bases). In germline, CDR1 is MNHEY, CDR2 SVGEGT. The CDR3 runs to 15 residues. This chain's CDR3 is CTSSSRAPRGYEQYF. Written as DNA, the CDR3 is TGTACCAGCAGCTCCCGGGCGCCCCGGGGGTACGAGCAGTACTTC.

J is TRBJ2-1 and V is TRBV20-1; 11 bases are shared with TRBD2. The CDR3 consists of 14 residues. V was pared by 3 bases and J by 9 bases, with 7 bases of the junction left unmatched. The germline V gene has CDR1 DFQATT and CDR2 SNEGSKA (reference sequence). The CDR3 loop reads CSASRLAGWSEQFF. The CDR3, as DNA: TGCAGTGCTAGCAGACTAGCGGGGTGGAGTGAGCAGTTCTTC.